The 21 T cell receptor beta chains reported below all come from one sample, sequenced in a study of Ad26.COV2.S vaccination and SARS-CoV-2 variants. Regarding treatment: some 20 received Ad26.COV2.S at low or high dose, single or two shots; about 5 received placebo; per-sample allocation not given. Sampling happened 63 days after the first vaccine or placebo injection. Sequenced by immunoSEQ multiplex PCR; TCRdb stores in-frame clones only, minus some. The sample includes 360,000 or so clones, around 87% of them seen just once. Here the sequenced sample was peripheral blood, taken in a trial of Ad26.COV2.S vaccine versus placebo. The receptors come from a person aged 18-65 years who received the Ad26.COV2.S COVID-19 vaccine or a placebo.

As for this clone: At the DNA level, this CDR3 is encoded by other sequences in the same sample as well. The rearrangement uses TRBV30 and TRBJ2-7; D gene unclear. The CDR3 has 12 residues. Germline CDR1 is GTSNPN and CDR2 is SVGIG (reference sequence). V was shortened by 0 bases and J by 4 bases, with 7 bases between the two germline ends. Here the CDR3 DNA reads TGTGCCTGGAGTGTACAAGGGTACGAGCAGTACTTC. Translated: CAWSVQGYEQYF.

The chain uses TRBV6-5 and TRBJ1-6; D is ambiguous. The CDR3 has 12 residues. CDR1 MNHEY and CDR2 SVGAGI come from the germline V gene. Trimming took off 8 bases at V and 7 bases at J, with 9 bases between the two ends. CDR3 coding DNA: TGTGCCAGCCGCACCCCAAATTCACCCCTCCACTTT. Translated: CASRTPNSPLHF.

The chain links TRBV11-2 to TRBJ2-6; D is possibly TRBD1 (5 bases). The CDR3 covers 15 residues. The V end lost 2 bases, the J end lost 4 bases, and 9 bases lay between the germline ends. In germline, CDR1 is SGHAT, CDR2 FQNNGV. The DNA for the CDR3 is TGTGCCAGCAGCTTATCAGGGAACGGGGCCAACGTCCTGACTTTC. Translation gives CASSLSGNGANVLTF.

This chain uses TRBV4-3 with TRBJ2-7; the match to TRBD1 covers 8 bases. With 3 bases clipped from V and 0 bases from J, the junction kept 7 bases outside the gene matches. CDR1 and CDR2 (germline): LGHNA, YSLEER. This CDR3 region has 16 residues. This CDR3 is CASSHRIGQGSYEQYF. For the CDR3, the DNA is TGCGCCAGCAGCCATAGGATCGGACAGGGCTCCTACGAGCAGTACTTC.

The CDR3 protein is CASSPHPRGGGHTGELFF. The CDR3 DNA reads as TGTGCCAGCAGCCCCCACCCAAGGGGCGGGGGACACACCGGGGAGCTGTTTTTT. The rearrangement uses TRBV7-3 and TRBJ2-2, with 7 bases lining up with TRBD2. Per the germline V gene, CDR1 is SGHTA and CDR2 is FQGTGA. J gave up 3 bases and V 5 bases, and 15 bases lay outside the gene matches. The CDR3 totals 18 residues. Using reference TRBV7-3 and TRBJ2-2 for the parts outside the CDR3, the full variable domain is GAGVSQTPSNKVTEKGKYVELRCDPISGHTALYWYRQSLGQGPEFLIYFQGTGAADDSGLPNDRFFAVRPEGSVSTLKIQRTERGDSAVYLCASSPHPRGGGHTGELFFGEGSRLTVL.

The V gene is TRBV11-2, the J gene TRBJ2-2, with 7 bases identical to TRBD2. The CDR3 length is 14 residues. Trimming removed 7 bases from V and 5 bases from J; junction bases left unmatched: 7. Germline values: CDR1 SGHAT, CDR2 FQNNGV. The CDR3 nucleotides are TGTGCCAGCAACCCGACTAGCTGGACCGGGGAGCTGTTTTTT. This sequence encodes CASNPTSWTGELFF.

The chain couples TRBV5-4 to TRBJ1-2, with D possibly TRBD1 on 5 matching bases. The CDR3 is made up of 15 amino acids. Trimming took off 2 bases at V and 6 bases at J, with 17 bases between the two ends. Germline loops: CDR1 SGHNT, CDR2 YYREEE (reference sequence). CDR3 residues: CASSLGAGVTNGYTF. In DNA, the CDR3 is TGTGCCAGCAGCTTAGGCGCGGGGGTTACGAATGGCTACACCTTC.

V gene TRBV5-1 combines with J gene TRBJ1-2, with a possible D match to TRBD1 (5 bases). This CDR3 comprises 15 residues. From germline, CDR1 is SGHRS and CDR2 YFSETQ. Trimming removed 4 bases at V and 5 bases at J, with 18 bases between. The CDR3 bases are TGCGCCAGCAGCCTGGACACCGTGAATCGATATGGCTACACCTTC. Translated, it gives CASSLDTVNRYGYTF.

The J gene is TRBJ1-1, the V gene TRBV5-8; TRBD1 matches 9 bases. Germline V lookup: CDR1 SGHTS, CDR2 YDEGEE. There are 14 residues in the CDR3. V gave up 4 bases and J gave up 4 bases; unmatched junction bases: 5. The CDR3 bases are TGTGCCAGCAGCCGCGACAGGGGGGGCACTGAAGCTTTCTTT. It specifies CASSRDRGGTEAFF.

This rearrangement joins TRBV4-1 to TRBJ2-5, with D possibly being TRBD2 (5 bases). V was shortened by 0 bases and J by 0 bases, with 11 bases between the two germline ends. From germline, CDR1 is MGHRA and CDR2 YSYEKL. This CDR3 is built from 16 residues. CDR3 coding DNA: TGCGCCAGCAGCCAAGAACTCGGGGTCCACCAAGAGACCCAGTACTTC. Its translation is CASSQELGVHQETQYF.

The genes are TRBV19 and TRBJ2-7; 10 nucleotides align to TRBD1. Looked up from germline, CDR1 is LNHDA and CDR2 is SQIVND (reference sequence). V lost 5 bases and J lost 2; bases outside the gene matches: 6. CDR3 length equals 15 residues. The CDR3 reads CASSPQDRGAYEQYF. In DNA form, the CDR3 reads TGTGCCAGTAGTCCACAGGACAGGGGGGCCTACGAGCAGTACTTC.

The chain carries TRBV12-3 or TRBV12-4 and TRBJ1-2; TRBD1 is a possible D gene (5 bases). V lost 6 bases and J 1 base, leaving 9 bases between the germline ends. This CDR3 has 13 amino acids. CDR3 bases: TGTGCCAGCAGCCCTGACAGTAACTATGGCTACACCTTC. Amino acid sequence: CASSPDSNYGYTF.

As to this clone: Other DNA sequences of this sample code for an identical CDR3. The chain is built from TRBV5-1 and TRBJ1-1, with D uncertain. CDR3 length: 13 residues. Germline CDR1 reads SGHRS; CDR2 reads YFSETQ. V lost 0 bases, J lost 2 bases, and 5 bases lay in between. CDR3 loop: CASSLGSNTEAFF. For the CDR3, the DNA is TGCGCCAGCAGCTTGGGTTCCAACACTGAAGCTTTCTTT.

The V call is TRBV28, the J call TRBJ1-5; 9 positions match TRBD1. The CDR3 extends over 13 amino acids. The germline gives CDR1 MDHEN, CDR2 SYDVKM. J gave up 10 bases and V 6 bases, and 7 bases lay outside the gene matches. The CDR3 nucleotides are TGTGCCAGCAGCGTTGGACAGGGGTTACCCCAGCATTTT. This sequence encodes CASSVGQGLPQHF.

This chain links TRBV10-3 with TRBJ2-7; D possibly corresponds to TRBD2 (7 bases). The CDR3 length is 11 residues. Trimming stripped 6 bases from V and 6 bases from J, with 9 bases between. The germline V gene encodes CDR1 ENHRY and CDR2 SYGVKD. The CDR3 region has the DNA TGTGCCATCAGCCGGGGGGCCGAGCAGTACTTC. It codes for CAISRGAEQYF.

This clone showed up just once. The chain is built from TRBV11-1 and TRBJ2-2; D is uncertain. This CDR3 spans 14 amino acids. V lost 6 bases to trimming and J lost 3 bases, with 11 bases between them. Germline V CDR1 and CDR2: SGHAT, FQDESV (reference sequence). In nucleotides, the CDR3 is TGTGCCAGCAGTCAACTGCGCTACACCGGGGAGCTGTTTTTT. The encoded protein is CASSQLRYTGELFF.

CDR3 region: CASSPPSGGTDTQYF. CDR3 in DNA: TGTGCCAGCAGCCCCCCTAGCGGGGGGACAGATACGCAGTATTTT. The rearrangement links TRBV5-4 to TRBJ2-3, with TRBD2 matching 11 bases. Germline V gene sequence: CDR1 SGHNT, CDR2 YYREEE (reference sequence). The CDR3 is 15 amino acids. Trimming at V came to 4 bases and at J to 3 bases, leaving 4 bases not matched to a gene. Full variable domain (rest looked up from reference TRBV5-4 and TRBJ2-3): ETGVTQSPTHLIKTRGQQVTLRCSSQSGHNTVSWYQQALGQGPQFIFQYYREEENGRGNFPPRFSGLQFPNYSSELNVNALELDDSALYLCASSPPSGGTDTQYFGPGTRLTVL.

This chain uses TRBV30 with TRBJ1-6, with D unclear. The germline V and J ends were trimmed by 4 bases and 1 base, with 14 bases remaining between them. CDR1 GTSNPN and CDR2 SVGIG come from the germline V gene (reference sequence). The CDR3 totals 16 residues. CDR3 amino acids: CAWTLKGNSYNSPLHF. CDR3 bases: TGTGCCTGGACCCTAAAGGGAAATTCCTATAATTCACCCCTCCACTTT.

The chain links TRBV2 to TRBJ2-1; D not resolved. The CDR3 has 13 residues. The ends were cut back, 2 bases at V and 9 bases at J, with 11 bases in the middle. The germline V gene has CDR1 SNHLY and CDR2 FYNNEI. CDR3 nucleotides: TGTGCCAGCAGTGAACGCCTGGGTACTGAGCAGTTCTTC. It codes for CASSERLGTEQFF. The full variable domain, completed using reference TRBV2 and TRBJ2-1, is EPEVTQTPSHQVTQMGQEVILRCVPISNHLYFYWYRQILGQKVEFLVSFYNNEISEKSEIFDDQFSVERPDGSNFTLKIRSTKLEDSAMYFCASSERLGTEQFFGPGTRLTVL.

This clone was seen a few times. This chain uses TRBV6-6 with TRBJ1-1; D not certain. Trimming shortened V by 5 bases and J by 5 bases, and 9 bases separated the two germline ends. The CDR3 runs to 12 residues. CDR1 and CDR2 from the germline V gene are MNHNY and SVGAGI (reference sequence). This CDR3 is CASSQMGTEAFF. The CDR3 region has the DNA TGTGCCAGCAGTCAAATGGGGACTGAAGCTTTCTTT.

The V gene is TRBV27, the J gene TRBJ1-3; weak D call: TRBD1 (5 bases). Trimming pared 3 bases from V and 2 bases from J, leaving 11 bases between. CDR1 and CDR2 from the germline V gene are MNHEY and SMNVEV (reference sequence). This CDR3 is 15 amino acids long. CDR3 sequence: CASSLGLGAGNTIYF. CDR3 sequence (DNA): TGTGCCAGCAGTTTGGGGTTGGGGGCTGGAAACACCATATATTTT.